A single sample gave rise to the 15 T cell receptor beta chains below, sequenced in a study of cytomegalovirus exposure and HLA in healthy donors. With 60 Vbeta and 13 Jbeta primers, the PCR was carried out. Measured with immunoSEQ multiplex PCR; TCRdb has only the in-frame clones, and not every one. Of 90,000 to 120,000 clones in the sample, about four fifths were seen once. The sequenced sample consisted of PBMCs. These receptors all come from a man between 25 and 39 years old in good health and CMV-seropositive.

The gene calls are TRBV6-1 and TRBJ1-2, with D maybe TRBD1 (6 bases). CDR1 and CDR2 from the germline V gene are MNHNS and SASEGT. V gave up 6 bases and J gave up 3 bases, with 14 bases separating them. This CDR3 is built from 14 residues. CDR3 in DNA: TGTGCCAGCAGGTCCGGGAGGGGGGACTATGGCTACACCTTC. Amino acids: CASRSGRGDYGYTF.

This sequence joins TRBV2 and TRBJ1-5; no clear D. Germline V lookup: CDR1 SNHLY, CDR2 FYNNEI. Trimming cost V 8 bases and J 0 bases, with 11 bases left between them. The CDR3 contains 14 residues. CDR3: CASAGINSNQPQHF. The CDR3 nucleotides read TGTGCCAGCGCCGGGATCAATAGCAATCAGCCCCAGCATTTT.

The V call is TRBV10-1, the J call TRBJ1-2; D gene uncertain. The germline V gene has CDR1 WNHNN and CDR2 SYGVQD (reference sequence). V lost 2 bases and J lost 4, with 8 bases in between. The CDR3 has 13 amino acids. CDR3 sequence: CASSEHSGYGYTF. CDR3 DNA sequence: TGCGCCAGCAGTGAGCACAGCGGCTATGGCTACACCTTC.

The rearrangement joins TRBV13 to TRBJ1-3, with D maybe TRBD1 (5 bases). From germline, CDR1 is PRHDT and CDR2 FYEKMQ (reference sequence). CDR3 size: 18 residues. Trimming pared 0 bases from V and 0 bases from J, leaving 15 bases between. The CDR3 nucleotides read TGTGCCAGCAGCTTAGGATTCCAGACAGCGAGCTCTGGAAACACCATATATTTT. The encoded protein is CASSLGFQTASSGNTIYF.

In this sample, this clone turned up a few times. CDR3 nucleotides: TGTGCCAGCTCAACAAAGGGACAGGGGGACTATGGCTACACCTTC. Its translation is CASSTKGQGDYGYTF. V and J are TRBV18 and TRBJ1-2; 11 bases are a match to TRBD1. CDR3 size: 15 residues. The junction had 5 bases not matched to a gene; V was cut back by 5 bases and J by 3 bases. Germline CDR1 is KGHSH and CDR2 is LQKENI. Drawing the rest from reference TRBV18 and TRBJ1-2, the complete variable domain is NAGVMQNPRHLVRRRGQEARLRCSPMKGHSHVYWYRQLPEEGLKFMVYLQKENIIDESGMPKERFSAEFPKEGPSILRIQQVVRGDSAAYFCASSTKGQGDYGYTFGSGTRLTVV.

This clone showed up just once. This chain joins TRBV10-3 and TRBJ1-4; perhaps TRBD1 as D (5 bases). Per the germline V gene, CDR1 is ENHRY and CDR2 is SYGVKD. CDR3 length equals 19 residues. V dropped 0 bases and J dropped 3 bases, with 20 bases sitting between them. The CDR3 coding sequence is TGTGCCATCAGTGAGTCAGGGGACTCCTCCCACGGGGCTAATGAAAAACTGTTTTTT. Protein sequence: CAISESGDSSHGANEKLFF.

The chain recombines TRBV19 with TRBJ1-2; 10 bases are a match to TRBD1. The V gene end was trimmed by 10 bases and the J gene end by 7 bases; junction bases not matched to a gene: 6. Germline assignment: CDR1 LNHDA and CDR2 SQIVND (reference sequence). CDR3 length equals 12 residues. The CDR3 nucleotides are TGTGCCACCTCGGGACAGGGGTTTGGCTACACCTTC. The encoded protein is CATSGQGFGYTF. Complete variable domain (other parts from reference TRBV19 and TRBJ1-2): DGGITQSPKYLFRKEGQNVTLSCEQNLNHDAMYWYRQDPGQGLRLIYYSQIVNDFQKGDIAEGYSVSREKKESFPLTVTSAQKNPTAFYLCATSGQGFGYTFGSGTRLTVV.

This chain joins TRBV7-3 and TRBJ1-1; the match to TRBD1 covers 9 bases. The CDR3 is made up of 15 amino acids. After removal of 3 bases from V and 1 base from J, the junction contained 3 bases not matched to a gene. CDR1 is SGHTA, CDR2 FQGTGA, per germline. As DNA, the CDR3 is TGTGCCAGCAGCTTGACAGGGGGGGCGAACACTGAAGCTTTCTTT. Translation: CASSLTGGANTEAFF.

V is TRBV10-3 and J is TRBJ2-3, with D possibly being TRBD2 (5 bases). V was clipped by 6 bases and J by 5 bases, with 15 bases between them. Looked up from germline, CDR1 is ENHRY and CDR2 is SYGVKD. The CDR3 spans 14 residues. As DNA, the CDR3 is TGTGCCATCAGCCCTACACCTCGGGAAGATACGCAGTATTTT. Translating gives CAISPTPREDTQYF.

This chain joins TRBV27 and TRBJ2-2, with 8 bases lining up with TRBD1. J was trimmed by 5 bases and V by 5 bases; bases with no gene match: 13. CDR3 length: 17 residues. Germline V gene lookup returns CDR1 MNHEY and CDR2 SMNVEV (reference sequence). CDR3 region: CASSIRTGSLGTGELFF. CDR3 bases: TGTGCCAGCAGTATAAGGACAGGGTCGTTGGGGACCGGGGAGCTGTTTTTT.

The V and J genes are TRBV12-5 and TRBJ2-1, with D tentatively TRBD1 (6 bases). The CDR3 consists of 12 residues. Between the trimmed V and J ends, which lost 4 bases and 11 bases, there was a span of 12 bases. Germline V gene data show CDR1 as LGHNT and CDR2 as FRNRAP. DNA of the CDR3: TGTGCTAGTGGTTCGCCCGACAGGCAGCAGTTCTTC. It yields the protein CASGSPDRQQFF. Based on the CDR3 plus reference TRBV12-5 and TRBJ2-1, the full variable domain is DARVTQTPRHKVTEMGQEVTMRCQPILGHNTVFWYRQTMMQGLELLAYFRNRAPLDDSGMPKDRFSAEMPDATLATLKIQPSEPRDSAVYFCASGSPDRQQFFGPGTRLTVL.

The chain joins TRBV29-1 to TRBJ2-3, with D possibly TRBD1 on 6 matching bases. The CDR3 runs to 10 residues. The V end lost 3 bases, the J end lost 14 bases, and 12 bases lay between the germline ends. Per germline, CDR1 SQVTM and CDR2 ANQGSEA. The CDR3 nucleotides are TGCAGCGTTGAGGGACAAGCCCTGTATTTT. Translation: CSVEGQALYF.

J is TRBJ1-5 and V is TRBV2, with D maybe TRBD1 (5 bases). Trimming removed 4 bases at V and 0 bases at J, with 10 bases between. From germline, CDR1 is SNHLY and CDR2 FYNNEI. The length of the CDR3 is 15 residues. The CDR3, as DNA: TGTGCCAGCAGTGGCGGGGGGTTTAGCAATCAGCCCCAGCATTTT. It is translated as CASSGGGFSNQPQHF.

The chain carries TRBV18 and TRBJ2-3, with 9 positions matching TRBD2. Unmatched junction bases numbered 9, after V lost 2 bases and J lost 6 bases. The CDR3 sequence is 16 residues long. In germline, CDR1 is KGHSH, CDR2 LQKENI. Written as DNA, the CDR3 is TGTGCCAGCTCACCAGTGCTAGCGGGGTCAGGGGATACGCAGTATTTT. This encodes CASSPVLAGSGDTQYF.

This clone has more than one count but fewer than ten. The rearrangement links TRBV10-3 to TRBJ1-3, with unresolved D. This CDR3 region has 15 residues. The V gene lost 5 bases and the J gene lost 0 bases, with 11 bases spanning the gap. From germline, CDR1 is ENHRY and CDR2 SYGVKD. CDR3 sequence reads: CAISPFRFSGNTIYF. The CDR3 DNA reads as TGTGCCATCAGTCCTTTCAGGTTCTCTGGAAACACCATATATTTT.